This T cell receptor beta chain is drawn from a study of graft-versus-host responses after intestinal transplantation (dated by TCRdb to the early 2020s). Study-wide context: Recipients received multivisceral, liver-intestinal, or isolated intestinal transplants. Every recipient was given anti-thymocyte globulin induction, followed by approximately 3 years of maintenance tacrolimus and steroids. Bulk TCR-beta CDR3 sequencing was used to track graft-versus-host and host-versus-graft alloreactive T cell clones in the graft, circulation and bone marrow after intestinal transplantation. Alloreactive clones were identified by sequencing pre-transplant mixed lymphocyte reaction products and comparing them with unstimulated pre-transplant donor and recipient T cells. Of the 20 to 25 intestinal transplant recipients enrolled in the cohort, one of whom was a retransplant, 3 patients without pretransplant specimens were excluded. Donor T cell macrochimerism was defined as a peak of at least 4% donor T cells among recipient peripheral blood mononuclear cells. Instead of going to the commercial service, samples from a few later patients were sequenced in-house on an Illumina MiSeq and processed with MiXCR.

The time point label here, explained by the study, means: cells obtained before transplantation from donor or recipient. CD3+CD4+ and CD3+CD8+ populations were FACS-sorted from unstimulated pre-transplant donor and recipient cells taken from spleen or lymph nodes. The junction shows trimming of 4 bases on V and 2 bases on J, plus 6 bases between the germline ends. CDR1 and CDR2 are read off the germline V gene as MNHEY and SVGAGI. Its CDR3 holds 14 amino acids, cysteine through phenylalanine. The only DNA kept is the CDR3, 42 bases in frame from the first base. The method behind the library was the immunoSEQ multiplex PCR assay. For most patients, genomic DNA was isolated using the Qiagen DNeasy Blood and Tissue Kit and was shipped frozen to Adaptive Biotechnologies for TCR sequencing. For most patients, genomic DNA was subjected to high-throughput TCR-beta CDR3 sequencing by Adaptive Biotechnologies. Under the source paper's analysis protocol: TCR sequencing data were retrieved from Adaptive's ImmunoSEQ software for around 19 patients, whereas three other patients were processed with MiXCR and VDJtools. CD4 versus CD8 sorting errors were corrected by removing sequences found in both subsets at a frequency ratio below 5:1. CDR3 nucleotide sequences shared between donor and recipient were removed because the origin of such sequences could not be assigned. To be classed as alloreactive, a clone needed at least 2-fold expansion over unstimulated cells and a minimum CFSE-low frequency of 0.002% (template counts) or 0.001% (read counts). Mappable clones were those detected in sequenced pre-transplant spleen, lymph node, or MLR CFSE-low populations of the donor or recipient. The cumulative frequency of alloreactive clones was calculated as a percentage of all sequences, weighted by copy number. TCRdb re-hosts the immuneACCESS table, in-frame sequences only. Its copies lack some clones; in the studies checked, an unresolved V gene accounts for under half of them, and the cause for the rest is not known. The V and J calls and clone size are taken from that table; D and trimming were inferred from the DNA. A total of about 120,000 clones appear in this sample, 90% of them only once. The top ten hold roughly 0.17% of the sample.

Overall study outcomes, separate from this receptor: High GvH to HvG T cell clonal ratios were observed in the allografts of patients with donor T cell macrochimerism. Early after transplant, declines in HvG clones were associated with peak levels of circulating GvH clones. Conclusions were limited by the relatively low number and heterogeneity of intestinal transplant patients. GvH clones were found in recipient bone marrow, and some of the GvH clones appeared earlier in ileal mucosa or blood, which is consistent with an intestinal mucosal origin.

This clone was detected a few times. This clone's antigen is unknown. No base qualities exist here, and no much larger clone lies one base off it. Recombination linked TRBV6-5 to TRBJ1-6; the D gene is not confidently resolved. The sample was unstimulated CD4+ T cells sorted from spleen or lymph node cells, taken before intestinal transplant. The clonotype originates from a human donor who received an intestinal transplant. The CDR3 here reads CASSSVTYNSPLHF. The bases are TGTGCCAGCAGTTCCGTAACCTATAATTCACCCCTCCACTTT.